A selection of T cell receptor beta chains follows, all from one sample in a study of vaccination effects on CD4 cells after COVID-19. No antigen has been identified for these receptors. Assay: immunoSEQ multiplex PCR; the TCRdb copy retains only in-frame clones and omits some. There are 40,000 to 45,000 clones in the sample; around 68% occur only once, and 20% to 30% lies in the top ten. Sequences were derived from CD4+ T cells from PBMCs cultured with HCoV-OC43 spike peptides, sampled before COVID-19 vaccination. These receptors were taken from a human donor who received a COVID-19 vaccine. Each CDR3 is given with its conserved first and last residue. D genes are given only for firm matches. Clone size, where shown, is once, few, many, or a class for clones that have expanded.

abundance: .; v_gene: TRBV6-5; d_gene: TRBD1; j_gene: TRBJ2-1; CDR3aa: CASRRDRGREYEQFF; CDR3nt: TGTGCCAGCAGGAGAGACAGGGGGCGCGAATATGAGCAGTTCTTC
abundance: .; v_gene: TRBV7-9; d_gene: .; j_gene: TRBJ2-7; CDR3aa: CARGIRPGFDEQYF; CDR3nt: TGTGCCAGGGGGATTAGACCAGGGTTCGACGAGCAGTACTTC
abundance: .; v_gene: TRBV5-1; d_gene: .; j_gene: TRBJ1-2; CDR3aa: CASSLDGYGYTF; CDR3nt: TGCGCCAGCAGCTTGGATGGGTATGGCTACACCTTC
abundance: .; v_gene: TRBV9; d_gene: TRBD2; j_gene: TRBJ2-5; CDR3aa: CASSPGTKETQYF; CDR3nt: TGTGCCAGCAGCCCCGGGACTAAAGAGACCCAGTACTTC
abundance: .; v_gene: TRBV10-3; d_gene: .; j_gene: TRBJ1-1; CDR3aa: CAISESIPGELLTEAFF; CDR3nt: TGTGCCATCAGTGAGTCGATTCCAGGGGAGTTACTCACTGAAGCTTTCTTT
abundance: .; v_gene: TRBV6-5; d_gene: .; j_gene: TRBJ2-5; CDR3aa: CASSYDRVRQETQYF; CDR3nt: TGTGCCAGCAGTTACGATCGGGTACGGCAAGAGACCCAGTACTTC
abundance: .; v_gene: TRBV4-1; d_gene: .; j_gene: TRBJ2-1; CDR3aa: CASSQGYVGPTGEQFF; CDR3nt: TGCGCCAGCAGCCAAGGATATGTGGGGCCAACGGGTGAGCAGTTCTTC
abundance: .; v_gene: TRBV25-1; d_gene: .; j_gene: TRBJ2-3; CDR3aa: CASSGSAPTDTQYF; CDR3nt: TGTGCCAGCAGTGGCTCGGCACCCACAGATACGCAGTATTTT
abundance: few; v_gene: TRBV5-6; d_gene: .; j_gene: TRBJ1-1; CDR3aa: CASSPRWAGVGLNTEAFF; CDR3nt: TGTGCCAGCAGCCCCCGGTGGGCAGGGGTCGGGCTGAACACTGAAGCTTTCTTT
abundance: .; v_gene: TRBV19; d_gene: .; j_gene: TRBJ2-3; CDR3aa: CASSIGGDTQYF; CDR3nt: TGTGCCAGTAGTATCGGTGGGGATACGCAGTATTTT
abundance: .; v_gene: TRBV2; d_gene: .; j_gene: TRBJ1-1; CDR3aa: CASTREANTEAFF; CDR3nt: TGTGCCAGCACAAGGGAGGCGAACACTGAAGCTTTCTTT
abundance: .; v_gene: TRBV5-5; d_gene: .; j_gene: TRBJ2-1; CDR3aa: CASSRDFYNEQFF; CDR3nt: TGTGCCAGCAGCCGGGACTTTTACAATGAGCAGTTCTTC
abundance: .; v_gene: TRBV2; d_gene: TRBD2; j_gene: TRBJ2-5; CDR3aa: CASSQGLAGETQYF; CDR3nt: TGTGCCAGCAGCCAGGGACTAGCGGGAGAGACCCAGTACTTC
abundance: .; v_gene: TRBV6-6; d_gene: TRBD1; j_gene: TRBJ1-2; CDR3aa: CASSRAGTGGADYGYTF; CDR3nt: TGTGCCAGCAGCCGAGCAGGGACAGGGGGCGCTGACTATGGCTACACCTTC
abundance: .; v_gene: TRBV15; d_gene: .; j_gene: TRBJ2-7; CDR3aa: CATSRPYRDTYEQYF; CDR3nt: TGTGCCACCAGCAGACCATACAGGGACACCTACGAGCAGTACTTC
abundance: .; v_gene: TRBV20-1; d_gene: .; j_gene: TRBJ2-7; CDR3aa: CSAGTYEQYF; CDR3nt: TGCAGTGCAGGGACCTACGAGCAGTACTTC
abundance: .; v_gene: TRBV27; d_gene: .; j_gene: TRBJ2-7; CDR3aa: CASSSSPFYEQYF; CDR3nt: TGTGCCAGCAGTTCCAGCCCGTTCTACGAGCAGTACTTC
abundance: few; v_gene: TRBV5-1; d_gene: TRBD2; j_gene: TRBJ2-3; CDR3aa: CASRPLLAGGPRDTQYF; CDR3nt: TGCGCCAGCAGGCCCCTACTAGCGGGGGGCCCCCGGGATACGCAGTATTTT
abundance: .; v_gene: TRBV3-1/TRBV3-2; d_gene: .; j_gene: TRBJ1-1; CDR3aa: CASTSELGEAFF; CDR3nt: TGTGCCAGCACCTCTGAATTGGGTGAAGCTTTCTTT
abundance: .; v_gene: TRBV4-1; d_gene: .; j_gene: TRBJ1-4; CDR3aa: CASSQGVANEKLFF; CDR3nt: TGCGCCAGCAGCCAAGGGGTGGCTAATGAAAAACTGTTTTTT
abundance: .; v_gene: TRBV11-2; d_gene: .; j_gene: TRBJ2-7; CDR3aa: CASSLPPTAYEQYF; CDR3nt: TGTGCCAGCAGCTTACCCCCGACGGCTTACGAGCAGTACTTC
abundance: .; v_gene: TRBV7-8; d_gene: TRBD1; j_gene: TRBJ1-2; CDR3aa: CASSLGFRDRSNYGYTF; CDR3nt: TGTGCCAGCAGCCTGGGATTCCGGGACAGATCTAACTATGGCTACACCTTC
abundance: once; v_gene: TRBV2; d_gene: TRBD1; j_gene: TRBJ2-3; CDR3aa: CASSPDRGYTDTQYF; CDR3nt: TGTGCCAGCAGCCCCGACAGGGGGTACACAGATACGCAGTATTTT
abundance: .; v_gene: TRBV4-3; d_gene: .; j_gene: TRBJ2-5; CDR3aa: CASSPWVRTAPYQETQYF; CDR3nt: TGCGCCAGCAGCCCCTGGGTTAGGACGGCACCGTACCAAGAGACCCAGTACTTC
abundance: .; v_gene: TRBV24-1; d_gene: TRBD1; j_gene: TRBJ1-1; CDR3aa: CATSAGDGTAGTEAFF; CDR3nt: TGTGCCACCAGTGCGGGGGACGGGACAGCTGGCACTGAAGCTTTCTTT
abundance: .; v_gene: TRBV5-4; d_gene: TRBD2; j_gene: TRBJ2-1; CDR3aa: CASSVLAGGDNEQFF; CDR3nt: TGTGCCAGCAGCGTATTAGCGGGGGGTGACAATGAGCAGTTCTTC
abundance: .; v_gene: TRBV27; d_gene: .; j_gene: TRBJ2-1; CDR3aa: CASSTEMGGRYNEQFF; CDR3nt: TGTGCCAGCAGTACGGAAATGGGCGGACGTTACAATGAGCAGTTCTTC
abundance: .; v_gene: TRBV7-8; d_gene: .; j_gene: TRBJ2-7; CDR3aa: CASSLVGRISYEQYF; CDR3nt: TGTGCCAGCAGCTTAGTTGGTCGGATTTCCTACGAGCAGTACTTC
abundance: .; v_gene: TRBV6-2/TRBV6-3; d_gene: .; j_gene: TRBJ2-7; CDR3aa: CASSYREGGNYEQYF; CDR3nt: TGTGCCAGCAGTTACCGCGAGGGGGGGAACTACGAGCAGTACTTC
abundance: .; v_gene: TRBV6-6; d_gene: .; j_gene: TRBJ1-5; CDR3aa: CASSYLWINQPQHF; CDR3nt: TGTGCCAGCAGTTACCTGTGGATCAATCAGCCCCAGCATTTT